The entry that follows covers one T cell receptor beta chain sequence. Its matching antigen is unknown. V was cut by 3 bases and J by 1 base, with 9 bases left in between. This CDR3 has 15 amino acids. Germline lookup yields CDR1 MGHDK and CDR2 SYGVNS. This sample is drawn from a study of shared clonotypes between healthy human individuals. Overall study: A donor's plate count was three for CD4 naive and three for CD4 memory; CD8 naive had two and CD8 memory one. Overall study results and limits: The donor pool, a small one, limited the genetic and exposure-history diversity represented.

Authors' methods: Without quality scores, immunoSEQ junctional reads could not be filtered like full-length reads. The protocol was immunoSEQ multiplex PCR, while the TCRdb copy is restricted to in-frame clones and leaves out a portion. The V and J calls and clone size come from that table; D and trimming were worked out from the DNA. This table has approximately 2.3 million clones, 85% to 95% appearing once. The sequence was collected from a man between 18 and 29 years old in good health. Some clones in this sample may be carry-over from other donors' samples. Sequenced sample: naive CD4+ T cells from PBMCs. Subset specified: CD45RA+ positively selected. The chain employs TRBV25-1 and TRBJ2-2; D is unresolved. The CDR3, as DNA: TGTGCCAGCAGTGATGTCGGAAGGAACACCGGGGAGCTGTTTTTT. Residues: CASSDVGRNTGELFF.